This TCR beta chain was recorded in a study of T cell repertoires in cytomegalovirus infection. One entry per CDR3 protein, called by TCRdb with MiXCR from the reads. This table has 750,000 to 900,000 distinct CDR3 sequences, around 29% appearing once. Germline loops: CDR1 SEHNR, CDR2 FQNEAQ (reference sequence). Trimming removed 5 bases at V and 5 bases at J, with 12 bases between. The length of the CDR3 is 13 residues. Points on this clonotype: Its antigen is not identified.

The starting material was cultured CD8+ T cells from PBMCs, obtained from culture after CMV antigen stimulation. This TCR derives from a human donor in good health (CMV status not recorded). Some clones in this sample may be carry-over from other donors' samples. The chain carries TRBV7-9 and TRBJ2-5, with D perhaps TRBD2 (5 bases). The CDR3 coding sequence is TGTGCCAGCAGCCTTGACACTAGGGAGACCCAGTACTTC. It translates to CASSLDTRETQYF.